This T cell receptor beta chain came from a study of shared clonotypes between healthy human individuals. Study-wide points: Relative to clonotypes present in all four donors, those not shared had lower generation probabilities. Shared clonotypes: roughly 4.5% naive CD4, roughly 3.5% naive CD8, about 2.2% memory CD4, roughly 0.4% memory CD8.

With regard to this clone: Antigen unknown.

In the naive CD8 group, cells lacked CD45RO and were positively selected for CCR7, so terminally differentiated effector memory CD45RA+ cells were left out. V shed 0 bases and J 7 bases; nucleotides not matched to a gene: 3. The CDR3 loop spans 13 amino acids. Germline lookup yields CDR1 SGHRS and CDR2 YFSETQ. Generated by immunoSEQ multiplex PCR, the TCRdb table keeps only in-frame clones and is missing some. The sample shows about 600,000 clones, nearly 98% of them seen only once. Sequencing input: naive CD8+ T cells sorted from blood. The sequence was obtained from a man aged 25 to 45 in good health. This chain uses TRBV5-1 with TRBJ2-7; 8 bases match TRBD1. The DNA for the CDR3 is TGCGCCAGCAGCTTGGGACAGGGGAAGGAGCAGTACTTC. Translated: CASSLGQGKEQYF.